Here is one T cell receptor beta chain with its context. Original processing notes: Estimation of nucleated cell counts relied on the amplification of reference gene primers. Assay: immunoSEQ multiplex PCR; the TCRdb copy retains only in-frame clones and omits some. The DNA gave D and trimming, while V, J and clone size come from that table. The sample records more than 60,000 clones, approximately 90% being singletons. This entry belongs to a study of blood T cell repertoires in COVID-19. Overall study context: Spain, Italy and the United States supplied samples that represented acute and convalescent COVID-19. T cells, B-cell-depleted T cells, or PBMCs supplied cDNA or gDNA.

The ends were cut back, 8 bases at V and 5 bases at J, with 12 bases in the middle. Germline V gives CDR1 LNHNV, CDR2 YYDKDF (reference sequence). This CDR3 has 12 residues. The sequencing input was peripheral blood. The V call is TRBV15, the J call TRBJ1-1; D gene unclear. The TCR comes from a human donor in a cohort sampled during active COVID-19. The chain's CDR3 is CATAPGNTEAFF. DNA of the CDR3: TGTGCCACCGCCCCGGGAAATACTGAAGCTTTCTTT.